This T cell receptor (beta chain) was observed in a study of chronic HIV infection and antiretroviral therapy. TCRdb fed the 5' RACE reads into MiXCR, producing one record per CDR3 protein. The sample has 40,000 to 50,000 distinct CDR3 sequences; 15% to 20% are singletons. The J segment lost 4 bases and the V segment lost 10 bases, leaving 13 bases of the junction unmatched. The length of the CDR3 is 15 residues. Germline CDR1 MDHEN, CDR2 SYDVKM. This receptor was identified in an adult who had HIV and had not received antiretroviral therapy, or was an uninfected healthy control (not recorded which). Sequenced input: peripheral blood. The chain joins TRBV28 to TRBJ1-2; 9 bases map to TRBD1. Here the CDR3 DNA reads TGTGCCACAATCCGGGGACAGGGCCTCGCCTATGGCTACACCTTC. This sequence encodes CATIRGQGLAYGYTF.